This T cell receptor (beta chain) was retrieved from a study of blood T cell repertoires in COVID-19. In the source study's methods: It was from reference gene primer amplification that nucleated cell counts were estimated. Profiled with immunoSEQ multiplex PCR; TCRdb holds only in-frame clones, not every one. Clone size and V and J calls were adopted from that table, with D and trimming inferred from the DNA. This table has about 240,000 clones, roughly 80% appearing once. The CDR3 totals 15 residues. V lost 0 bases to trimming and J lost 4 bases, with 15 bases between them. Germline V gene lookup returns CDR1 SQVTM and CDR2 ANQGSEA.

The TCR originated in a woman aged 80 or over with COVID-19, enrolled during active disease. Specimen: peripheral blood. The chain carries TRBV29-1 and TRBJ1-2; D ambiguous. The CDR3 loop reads CSVEDREVASYGYTF. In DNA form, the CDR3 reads TGCAGCGTTGAAGATCGGGAGGTTGCCAGCTATGGCTACACCTTC. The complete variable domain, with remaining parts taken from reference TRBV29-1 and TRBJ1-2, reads SAVISQKPSRDICQRGTSLTIQCQVDSQVTMMFWYRQQPGQSLTLIATANQGSEATYESGFVIDKFPISRPNLTFSTLTVSNMSPEDSSIYLCSVEDREVASYGYTFGSGTRLTVV.